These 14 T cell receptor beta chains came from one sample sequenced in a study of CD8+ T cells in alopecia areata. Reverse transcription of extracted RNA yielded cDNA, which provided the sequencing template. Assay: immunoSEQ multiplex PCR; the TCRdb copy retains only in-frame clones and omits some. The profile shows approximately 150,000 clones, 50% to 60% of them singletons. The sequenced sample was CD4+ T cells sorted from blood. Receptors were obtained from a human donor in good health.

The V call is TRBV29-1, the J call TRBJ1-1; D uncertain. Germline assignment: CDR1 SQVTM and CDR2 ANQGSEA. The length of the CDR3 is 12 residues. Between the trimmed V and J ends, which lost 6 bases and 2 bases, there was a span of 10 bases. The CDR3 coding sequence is TGCAGCGTGCAGTGGGGTAACACTGAAGCTTTCTTT. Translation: CSVQWGNTEAFF.

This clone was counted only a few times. The CDR3, as DNA: TGTGCCAGCAGGATAGGGGGAGGGCCGAACACTGAAGCTTTCTTT. Its protein is CASRIGGGPNTEAFF. The V and J genes are TRBV6-5 and TRBJ1-1, with D possibly TRBD1 on 6 matching bases. The germline V gene encodes CDR1 MNHEY and CDR2 SVGAGI. V lost 6 bases and J 1 base, leaving 15 bases between the germline ends. CDR3 size: 15 residues.

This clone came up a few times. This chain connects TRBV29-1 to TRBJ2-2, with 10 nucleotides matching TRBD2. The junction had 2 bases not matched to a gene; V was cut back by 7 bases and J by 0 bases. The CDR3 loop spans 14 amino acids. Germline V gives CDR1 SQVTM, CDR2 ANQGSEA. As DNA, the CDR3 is TGCAGCGCAACTAGCGGGGCGAACACCGGGGAGCTGTTTTTT. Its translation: CSATSGANTGELFF.

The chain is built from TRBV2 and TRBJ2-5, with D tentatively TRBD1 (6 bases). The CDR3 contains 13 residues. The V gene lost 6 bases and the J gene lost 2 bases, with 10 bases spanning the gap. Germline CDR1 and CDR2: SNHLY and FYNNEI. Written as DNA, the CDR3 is TGTGCCAGCAGCACAGGGACGCAAGAGACCCAGTACTTC. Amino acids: CASSTGTQETQYF.

CDR3 sequence: CASSHPSEQYF. The CDR3 nucleotides are TGTGCCAGCAGCCATCCATCCGAGCAGTACTTC. This chain uses TRBV6-6 with TRBJ2-7; D is unresolved. This CDR3 spans 11 amino acids. CDR1 and CDR2 from the germline V gene are MNHNY and SVGAGI (reference sequence). Trimming removed 6 bases from V and 6 bases from J, with 9 bases in between.

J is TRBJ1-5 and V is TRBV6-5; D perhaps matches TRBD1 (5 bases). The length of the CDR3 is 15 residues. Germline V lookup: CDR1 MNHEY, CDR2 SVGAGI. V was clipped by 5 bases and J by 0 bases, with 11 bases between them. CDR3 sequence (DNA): TGTGCCAGCAGTCCTGACAGAAATAGCAATCAGCCCCAGCATTTT. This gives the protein CASSPDRNSNQPQHF.

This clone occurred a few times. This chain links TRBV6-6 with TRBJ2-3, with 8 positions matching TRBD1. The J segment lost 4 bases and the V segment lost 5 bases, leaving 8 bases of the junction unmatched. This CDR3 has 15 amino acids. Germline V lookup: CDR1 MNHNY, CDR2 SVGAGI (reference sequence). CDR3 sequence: CASSQWQGAADTQYF. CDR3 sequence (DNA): TGTGCCAGCAGTCAGTGGCAGGGGGCCGCAGATACGCAGTATTTT.

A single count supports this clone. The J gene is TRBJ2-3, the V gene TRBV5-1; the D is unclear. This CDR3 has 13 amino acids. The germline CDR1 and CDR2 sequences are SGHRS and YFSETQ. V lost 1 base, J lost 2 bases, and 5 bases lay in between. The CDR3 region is CASSLWATDTQYF. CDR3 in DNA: TGCGCCAGCAGCTTGTGGGCCACAGATACGCAGTATTTT.

CDR3 region: CSADGYTF. The CDR3 nucleotides read TGCAGTGCGGATGGCTACACCTTC. This chain joins TRBV20-1 and TRBJ1-2, with D uncertain. Per the germline V gene, CDR1 is DFQATT and CDR2 is SNEGSKA (reference sequence). V dropped 6 bases and J dropped 6 bases, with 2 bases sitting between them. CDR3 length equals 8 residues.

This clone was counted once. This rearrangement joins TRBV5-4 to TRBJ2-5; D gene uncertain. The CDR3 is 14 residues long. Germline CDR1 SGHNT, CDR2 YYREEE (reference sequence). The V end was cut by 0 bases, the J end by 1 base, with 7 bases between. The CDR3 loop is CASSLARAQETQYF. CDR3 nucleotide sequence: TGTGCCAGCAGCTTGGCCCGGGCCCAAGAGACCCAGTACTTC.

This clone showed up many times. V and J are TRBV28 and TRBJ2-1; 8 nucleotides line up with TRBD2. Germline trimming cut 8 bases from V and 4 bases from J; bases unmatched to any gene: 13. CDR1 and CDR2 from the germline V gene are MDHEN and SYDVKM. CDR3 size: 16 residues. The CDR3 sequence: CASAESGRRQYNEQFF. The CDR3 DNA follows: TGTGCCAGCGCAGAGAGCGGGAGACGGCAGTACAATGAGCAGTTCTTC. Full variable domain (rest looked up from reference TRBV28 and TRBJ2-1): DVKVTQSSRYLVKRTGEKVFLECVQDMDHENMFWYRQDPGLGLRLIYFSYDVKMKEKGDIPEGYSVSREKKERFSLILESASTNQTSMYLCASAESGRRQYNEQFFGPGTRLTVL.

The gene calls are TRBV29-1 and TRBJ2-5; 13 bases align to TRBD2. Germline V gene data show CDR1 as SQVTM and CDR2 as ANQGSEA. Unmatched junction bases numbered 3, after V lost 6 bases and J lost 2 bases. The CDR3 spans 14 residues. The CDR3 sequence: CSVGLAGSQETQYF. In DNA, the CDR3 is TGCAGCGTGGGACTAGCGGGATCTCAAGAGACCCAGTACTTC.

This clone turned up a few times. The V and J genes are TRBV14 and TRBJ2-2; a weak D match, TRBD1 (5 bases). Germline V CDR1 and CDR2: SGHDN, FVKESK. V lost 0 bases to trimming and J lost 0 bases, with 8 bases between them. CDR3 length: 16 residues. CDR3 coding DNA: TGTGCCAGCAGCCAAGAAGGCAGGGCGAACACCGGGGAGCTGTTTTTT. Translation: CASSQEGRANTGELFF.

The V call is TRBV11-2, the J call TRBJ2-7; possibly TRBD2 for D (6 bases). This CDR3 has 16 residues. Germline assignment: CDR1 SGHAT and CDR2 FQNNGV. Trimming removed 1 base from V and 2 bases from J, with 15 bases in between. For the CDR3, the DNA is TGTGCCAGCAGCTTAGGCGCTAGCGCAACTCCCTACGAGCAGTACTTC. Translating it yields CASSLGASATPYEQYF.